This T cell receptor (beta chain) is drawn from a study of cytomegalovirus exposure and HLA in healthy donors. Points from the study as a whole: Later analysis placed DRB1 highest and HLA-C lowest in TCR association rates, which differed by HLA locus.

With regard to this clone: The antigen remains undetermined.

CDR3 size: 16 residues. In germline, CDR1 is SQVTM, CDR2 ANQGSEA. After removal of 8 bases from V and 5 bases from J, the junction contained 13 bases not matched to a gene. Healthy bone marrow donors formed the donor group. The PCR was carried out with 60 Vbeta primers and 13 Jbeta primers. Clones were sequenced by immunoSEQ multiplex PCR, and TCRdb holds only the in-frame ones, with some missing. Of some 89,000 clones in the sample, approximately 81% were seen once. The chain uses TRBV29-1 and TRBJ2-2; TRBD2 matches at 11 bases. This sequence was found in a man aged 40-49 years in good health and CMV-seropositive. Sequencing was done on a sample of PBMCs. This CDR3 reads CSIRELAGGFTGELFF. As DNA, the CDR3 is TGCAGCATTAGGGAGCTAGCGGGAGGTTTTACCGGGGAGCTGTTTTTT.